The 24 T cell receptor beta chains given below trace back to one sample, sequenced in a study of T cell changes during pregnancy in multiple sclerosis. Clones were read by immunoSEQ multiplex PCR, and TCRdb kept only the in-frame ones, dropping some. The profile shows approximately 53,000 clones, 80% to 95% of them singletons. Specimen: CD4+ T cells from peripheral blood mononuclear cells, collected in the second trimester of pregnancy. The receptors were sampled from a female donor with multiple sclerosis, enrolled in a pregnancy study.

Worth noting for this clone: This specimen includes other DNA sequences encoding the same CDR3. The chain employs TRBV6-4 and TRBJ2-3; D may be TRBD1 (5 bases). CDR1 MRHNA and CDR2 SNTAGT come from the germline V gene. V gave up 8 bases and J gave up 2 bases, with 11 bases separating them. The CDR3 sequence is 13 residues long. The CDR3 sequence: CASGAGHTDTQYF. CDR3 DNA: TGTGCCAGCGGTGCAGGACACACAGATACGCAGTATTTT.

This clone has a single count. A junction boundary mismatches the germline segment, possibly from a read error. The chain has TRBV5-8 and TRBJ2-3, with TRBD2 matching over 9 bases. Germline V CDR1 and CDR2: SGHTS, YDEGEE. This CDR3 has 14 residues. As DNA, the CDR3 is TGTGCCAGCAGCAGGGGGACTAGCATAGATACGCAGTATTTT. Encoded protein: CASSRGTSIDTQYF.

The V gene is TRBV5-6, the J gene TRBJ1-4; a weak D match, TRBD1 (5 bases). The CDR3 is 16 residues long. The germline gives CDR1 SGHDT, CDR2 YYEEEE. Trimming took 2 bases from V and 8 from J, leaving 19 bases between them. CDR3: CASSFSGTRVREKLFF. CDR3 sequence (DNA): TGTGCCAGCAGCTTTAGCGGGACCAGAGTGAGGGAAAAACTGTTTTTT.

V usage is TRBV7-9 and J usage is TRBJ1-1; D is undetermined. The germline gives CDR1 SEHNR, CDR2 FQNEAQ (reference sequence). CDR3 length: 14 residues. The ends were cut back, 1 base at V and 11 bases at J, with 17 bases in the middle. The CDR3 here is CASSLERAGTEAFF. The CDR3 DNA follows: TGTGCCAGCAGCTTAGAGAGGGCGGGCACAGAGGCTTTCTTT.

The rearrangement joins TRBV28 to TRBJ1-4, with unresolved D. The V end lost 7 bases, the J end lost 0 bases, and 12 bases lay between the germline ends. The CDR3 runs to 15 residues. Germline V lookup: CDR1 MDHEN, CDR2 SYDVKM. Here the CDR3 reads CASMTRTATNEKLFF. In nucleotides, the CDR3 is TGTGCCAGCATGACCAGAACAGCAACTAATGAAAAACTGTTTTTT. Full variable domain (remainder filled in from reference TRBV28 and TRBJ1-4): DVKVTQSSRYLVKRTGEKVFLECVQDMDHENMFWYRQDPGLGLRLIYFSYDVKMKEKGDIPEGYSVSREKKERFSLILESASTNQTSMYLCASMTRTATNEKLFFGSGTQLSVL.

The rearrangement joins TRBV18 to TRBJ1-5; 7 bases align to TRBD1. Looked up from germline, CDR1 is KGHSH and CDR2 is LQKENI. V lost 8 bases and J lost 3; bases outside the gene matches: 4. The CDR3 consists of 13 residues. The CDR3 sequence: CASRGQINQPQHF. The DNA for the CDR3 is TGTGCCAGCCGGGGACAGATCAATCAGCCCCAGCATTTT.

This clone was observed a few times. The V gene is TRBV14, the J gene TRBJ1-6, with D possibly matching TRBD1 (6 bases). The CDR3 has 14 amino acids. Germline V gene data show CDR1 as SGHDN and CDR2 as FVKESK. V shed 2 bases and J shed 9 bases, with 11 bases lying between them. CDR3 region: CASSQTQGSSPLHF. DNA of the CDR3: TGTGCCAGCAGCCAAACTCAGGGGAGTTCACCCCTCCACTTT.

The chain recombines TRBV5-1 with TRBJ1-5, with 8 bases that match TRBD1. Losses at the gene ends were 3 bases for V and 7 bases for J; bases not matched to a gene: 3. Germline CDR1 and CDR2: SGHRS and YFSETQ. The CDR3 extends over 13 amino acids. The CDR3 sequence is CASSSDREQPQHF. The CDR3 DNA sequence: TGCGCCAGCAGCTCGGACAGGGAACAGCCCCAGCATTTT.

The chain has TRBV5-1 and TRBJ2-7; 8 nucleotides agree with TRBD2. The germline gives CDR1 SGHRS, CDR2 YFSETQ. V shed 2 bases and J 3 bases; nucleotides not matched to a gene: 4. This CDR3 is built from 14 residues. CDR3 loop: CASSFREGLYEQYF. In DNA form, the CDR3 reads TGCGCCAGCAGCTTCCGGGAGGGTCTCTACGAGCAGTACTTC.

The chain employs TRBV18 and TRBJ2-3, with 9 bases identical to TRBD1. The CDR3 totals 15 residues. V gave up 3 bases and J gave up 3 bases; unmatched junction bases: 4. Germline assignment: CDR1 KGHSH and CDR2 LQKENI. CDR3 sequence reads: CASSPRTGATDTQYF. The CDR3 DNA is TGTGCCAGCTCACCTCGGACAGGGGCGACAGATACGCAGTATTTT.

CDR3 DNA sequence: TGTGCCAGCAGCCTCGGGACTTACAATGAGCAGTTCTTC. It is translated as CASSLGTYNEQFF. The V gene is TRBV7-3, the J gene TRBJ2-1, with a possible D match to TRBD2 (6 bases). Deletions cut 5 bases from V and 4 bases from J, with 9 bases between. Germline-derived CDR1 and CDR2 are SGHTA and FQGTGA. The CDR3 is 13 amino acids.

This chain links TRBV7-2 with TRBJ2-1; D is unresolved. This CDR3 is 13 amino acids long. Germline V gene data show CDR1 as SGHTA and CDR2 as FQGNSA. Trimming removed 3 bases at V and 13 bases at J, with 16 bases between. CDR3 DNA: TGTGCCAGCAGCTTCCCCCAAATAATGAGTCAGTTCTTC. It encodes CASSFPQIMSQFF.

The V call is TRBV30, the J call TRBJ1-2; 10 nucleotides align to TRBD1. The CDR3 runs 14 residues. Germline V gives CDR1 GTSNPN, CDR2 SVGIG (reference sequence). With V trimmed by 2 bases and J by 5 bases, 5 bases remained unmatched. The CDR3 protein is CAWSLTGGYYGYTF. Here the CDR3 DNA reads TGTGCCTGGAGTCTGACAGGGGGCTATTATGGCTACACCTTC.

The V and J genes are TRBV11-2 and TRBJ2-7, with TRBD2 matching 10 bases. Trimming removed 4 bases from V and 3 bases from J; junction bases left unmatched: 3. The CDR3 is 14 residues long. The germline V gene encodes CDR1 SGHAT and CDR2 FQNNGV. CDR3: CASSSLAGIYEQYF. The CDR3 coding sequence is TGTGCCAGCAGCTCACTAGCGGGGATCTACGAGCAGTACTTC.

V and J are TRBV10-3 and TRBJ1-1; TRBD1 matches at 9 bases. V lost 11 bases and J lost 5; bases outside the gene matches: 9. CDR1 and CDR2 from the germline V gene are ENHRY and SYGVKD. The CDR3 runs 13 residues. CDR3 coding DNA: TGTGCCGTAAAGGACAGGGGAGAAACTGAAGCTTTCTTT. Amino acids: CAVKDRGETEAFF.

The J gene is TRBJ1-2, the V gene TRBV6-5, with 8 nucleotides matching TRBD1. The CDR3 extends over 13 amino acids. Germline CDR1 is MNHEY and CDR2 is SVGAGI. After removal of 6 bases from V and 8 bases from J, the junction contained 8 bases not matched to a gene. The CDR3 DNA reads TGTGCCAGCAGGCCCACAGGGGGTGACGGCTACACCTTC. This codes for CASRPTGGDGYTF.

Worth noting for this clone: The junction departs from the called germline gene at one end, perhaps through a read error. This sequence joins TRBV7-7 and TRBJ2-3, with D possibly being TRBD1 (5 bases). The CDR3 is made up of 15 amino acids. Germline V CDR1 and CDR2: SSHAT, FNYEAQ (reference sequence). CDR3 in amino acids: CASSLGAGWADTQYF. As DNA, the CDR3 is TGTGCTAGCAGCTTAGGGGCAGGGTGGGCAGATACGCAGTATTTT.

J is TRBJ1-2 and V is TRBV19; D gene ambiguous. The CDR3 runs to 11 residues. Germline CDR1 reads LNHDA; CDR2 reads SQIVND (reference sequence). Trimming removed 4 bases from V and 7 bases from J, with 7 bases in between. CDR3 protein: CASSTSGGYTF. The CDR3 DNA follows: TGTGCCAGTAGTACCAGTGGTGGCTACACCTTC.

The chain combines TRBV9 with TRBJ2-7; maybe TRBD1 (6 bases). Trimming left V 2 bases short and J 4 bases short, with 13 bases between. Germline CDR1 reads SGDLS; CDR2 reads YYNGEE. The CDR3 spans 14 residues. This chain's CDR3 is CASSVTGSGYEQYF. DNA of the CDR3: TGTGCCAGCAGCGTCACAGGGTCGGGGTACGAGCAGTACTTC.

V and J are TRBV6-1 and TRBJ1-2; TRBD1 matches at 8 bases. V shed 7 bases, J shed 2 bases, and the junction held 3 bases outside the gene matches. Germline lookup yields CDR1 MNHNS and CDR2 SASEGT. The CDR3 is 13 amino acids. CDR3 coding DNA: TGTGCCAGCATGAGGACAGGGAACTATGGCTACACCTTC. It yields the protein CASMRTGNYGYTF.

The chain joins TRBV30 to TRBJ1-1, with D possibly matching TRBD1 (5 bases). The CDR3 is 16 amino acids. Germline V lookup: CDR1 GTSNPN, CDR2 SVGIG (reference sequence). V was pared by 2 bases and J by 2 bases, with 18 bases between. The DNA for the CDR3 is TGTGCCTGGAGTCCAGTGTGGGGCAGCATTAACACTGAAGCTTTCTTT. Its protein is CAWSPVWGSINTEAFF.

This chain uses TRBV9 with TRBJ2-7, with D hard to call. Germline CDR1 is SGDLS and CDR2 is YYNGEE. This CDR3 has 12 amino acids. The V end was cut by 4 bases, the J end by 3 bases, with 8 bases between. CDR3 in DNA: TGTGCCAGCAGCCCAGGCTTCTACGAGCAGTACTTC. Protein: CASSPGFYEQYF.

The chain is built from TRBV25-1 and TRBJ1-3; no definite D call. The CDR3 has 16 residues. V lost 1 base and J 1 base, leaving 11 bases between the germline ends. Per germline, CDR1 MGHDK and CDR2 SYGVNS. As DNA, the CDR3 is TGTGCCAGCAGTGAATTTGGGCGAATTTCTGGAAACACCATATATTTT. It codes for CASSEFGRISGNTIYF.

The rearrangement uses TRBV15 and TRBJ1-3; 7 bases map to TRBD1. The germline gives CDR1 LNHNV, CDR2 YYDKDF (reference sequence). The V and J ends lost 5 bases and 4 bases, in that order; junction bases with no gene match: 11. The CDR3 sequence is 16 residues long. The DNA of the CDR3 is TGTGCCACCAGCGTCAATTTAGGGGGCCTGGGAAACACCATATATTTT. Protein: CATSVNLGGLGNTIYF.